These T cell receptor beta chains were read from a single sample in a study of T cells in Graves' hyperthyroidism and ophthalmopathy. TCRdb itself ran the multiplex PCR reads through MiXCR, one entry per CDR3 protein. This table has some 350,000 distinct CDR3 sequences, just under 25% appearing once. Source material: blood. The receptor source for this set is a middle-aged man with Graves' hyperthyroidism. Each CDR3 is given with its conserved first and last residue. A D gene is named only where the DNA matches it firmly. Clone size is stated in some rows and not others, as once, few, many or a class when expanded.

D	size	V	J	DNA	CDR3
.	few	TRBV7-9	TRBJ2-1	TGTGCCAGCAGTCCCGAGTTTAATGAGCAGTTCTTC	CASSPEFNEQFF
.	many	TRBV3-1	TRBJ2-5	TGTGCCAGCAGCCAATTTGGGACCCAGTACTTC	CASSQFGTQYF
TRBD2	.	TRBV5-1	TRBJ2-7	TGCACCAGCAGCTTTGATCCTAGCGGGAGTTCCTACGAGCAGTACTTC	CTSSFDPSGSSYEQYF
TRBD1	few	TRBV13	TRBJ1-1	TGTGCCAGCAGCTACACAGGGGCGCGATGGTCGGCTGAAGCTTTCTTT	CASSYTGARWSAEAFF
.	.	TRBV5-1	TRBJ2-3	TGCGCCAGCAGCTTGTTAGCGGAGACAGATACGCAGTATTTT	CASSLLAETDTQYF
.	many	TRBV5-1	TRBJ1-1	TGCGCCAGCAGCTTGGGGCAGGGGATCTGGACTGAAGCTTTCTTT	CASSLGQGIWTEAFF
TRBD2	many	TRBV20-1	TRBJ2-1	TGCAGTGCTAGAGGGGCGGGAGAAAATGAGCAGTTCTTC	CSARGAGENEQFF
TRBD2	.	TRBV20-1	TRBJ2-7	TGCAGTGCTACAGGTAGCGGGGCCTACGAGCAGTACTTC	CSATGSGAYEQYF
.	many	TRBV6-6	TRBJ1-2	TGTGCCAGCAGTTACGAGGCAGGCTATGGCTACACCTTC	CASSYEAGYGYTF
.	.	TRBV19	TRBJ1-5	TGTGCCAGTAGCAGTGGGTTGGGGGTGCCCCAGCATTTT	CASSSGLGVPQHF
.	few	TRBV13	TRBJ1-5	TGTGCCAGCAGCTTTGGGGTAAGCAGCAATCAGCCCCAGCATTTT	CASSFGVSSNQPQHF
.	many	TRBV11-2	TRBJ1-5	TGTGCCAGCAGCTTACAGGTTAATCAGCCCCAGCATTTT	CASSLQVNQPQHF
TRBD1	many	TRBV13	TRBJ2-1	TGTGCCAGCAGCTCCACAGGGGACTCCTACAATGAGCAGTTCTTC	CASSSTGDSYNEQFF
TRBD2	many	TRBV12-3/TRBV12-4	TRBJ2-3	TGTGCCAGCAGTTTAGCCCCTATGATCGGGAGGGGTGATACGCAGTATTTT	CASSLAPMIGRGDTQYF
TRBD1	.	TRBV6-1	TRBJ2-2	TGTGCCAGCAGCCCAGGACAGGGAATATTCACCGGGGAGCTGTTTTTT	CASSPGQGIFTGELFF
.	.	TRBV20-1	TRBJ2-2	TGCAGTGCTAGTCGACAGAAGACCGGGGAGCTGTTTTTT	CSASRQKTGELFF
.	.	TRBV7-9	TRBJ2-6	TGTGCCAGCAGCCGAGGCGGGACTCATTTCTCTGGGGCCAACGTCCTGACTTTC	CASSRGGTHFSGANVLTF
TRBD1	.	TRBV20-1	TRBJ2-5	TGCAGTGCGACGACAGGGGGCGCGGAGACCCAGTACTTC	CSATTGGAETQYF
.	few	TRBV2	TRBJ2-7	TGTGCCAGCAGGGGACACTACGAGCAGTACTTC	CASRGHYEQYF
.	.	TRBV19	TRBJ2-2	TGTGCCAGTAGTATAGATGGGATCGGGGAGCTGTTTTTT	CASSIDGIGELFF
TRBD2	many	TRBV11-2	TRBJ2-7	TGTGCCAGCAGCTTTAGGACTAGCGGGAGGGCGATGTTCTACGAGCAGTACTTC	CASSFRTSGRAMFYEQYF
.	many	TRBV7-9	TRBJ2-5	TGTGCCAGCAGCTCCGTCCCCCGGACAGCCGACCAAGAGACCCAGTACTTC	CASSSVPRTADQETQYF
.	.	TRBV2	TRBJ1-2	TGTGCCAGCAGTGAAGGTTCAGGGGTCTATGGCTACACCTTC	CASSEGSGVYGYTF
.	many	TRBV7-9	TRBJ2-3	TGTGCCAGCGTGCGCGAACCACCGTTGGATACGCAGTATTTT	CASVREPPLDTQYF
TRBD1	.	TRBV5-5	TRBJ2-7	TGTGCCAGCAGTCCTGACAGGGGAGCCTACGAGCAGTACTTC	CASSPDRGAYEQYF
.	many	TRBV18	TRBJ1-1	TGTGCCAGCTCCCTCGGACAGAATGAAGCTTTCTTT	CASSLGQNEAFF
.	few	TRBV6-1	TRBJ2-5	TGTGCCAGCAGTCCAGAATCTAGAGGAGAGACCCAGTACTTC	CASSPESRGETQYF
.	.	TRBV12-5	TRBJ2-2	TGTGCTAGTGGTTTGGGACAGAAAACCGGGGAGCTGTTTTTT	CASGLGQKTGELFF
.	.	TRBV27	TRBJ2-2	TGTGCCAGCAGTATCAGGGGGGCCGGGGAGCTGTTTTTT	CASSIRGAGELFF
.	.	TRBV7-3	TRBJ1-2	TGTGCCAGCAGCTTCGCAGGGTTGAGGGATGGCTACACCTTC	CASSFAGLRDGYTF
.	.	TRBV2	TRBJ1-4	TGTGCCAGCAGGAGGACGGACTTAAATGAAAAACTGTTTTTT	CASRRTDLNEKLFF
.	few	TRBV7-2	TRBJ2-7	TGTGCCAGTAGTATATCCCCCTCTTCTAGCGAGCAGTACTTC	CASSISPSSSEQYF